The 6 T cell receptor beta chains presented below share a single source sample, sequenced in a study of T cells in Graves' hyperthyroidism and ophthalmopathy. TCR beta CDR3 sequences were amplified from RNA transcripts. HTBI primers were the set used in a first-round RT-PCR of the TCR CDR3. MiXCR was run by TCRdb on the multiplex PCR reads, yielding one entry per CDR3 protein. This sample has more than 300,000 distinct CDR3 sequences, with about 18% found just once. Sequencing was done on a sample of blood. Source of these receptors: a woman between 25 and 40 years old with Graves' hyperthyroidism that later progressed to Graves' ophthalmopathy.

This clonotype came up a few times. The chain links TRBV7-2 to TRBJ2-1; 8 nucleotides agree with TRBD2. The CDR3 sequence is 15 residues long. CDR1 and CDR2 (germline): SGHTA, FQGNSA. V lost 8 bases to trimming and J lost 0 bases; unmatched junction nucleotides: 6. The CDR3 spells CASSQRGSSYNEQFF. The CDR3 DNA reads as TGTGCCAGCTCCCAGCGGGGGAGCTCCTACAATGAGCAGTTCTTC.

This clonotype was seen at least ten times. The chain employs TRBV20-1 and TRBJ2-1; 9 bases agree with TRBD2. The CDR3 is made up of 17 amino acids. Germline V CDR1 and CDR2: DFQATT, SNEGSKA (reference sequence). V gave up 5 bases and J gave up 7 bases; unmatched junction bases: 18. CDR3 bases: TGCAGTGCTGGGGCTGGGCTAAGCGGGAGGATCGGTAATGAGCAGTTCTTC. This encodes CSAGAGLSGRIGNEQFF.

This clonotype was detected ten times or more. The CDR3 spells CASSFRPGQTIHNEQFF. In DNA, the CDR3 is TGTGCCAGCAGTTTCCGACCGGGACAAACGATACACAATGAGCAGTTCTTC. This chain connects TRBV27 to TRBJ2-1; tentatively, D is TRBD1 (6 bases). Trimming took 3 bases from V and 5 from J, leaving 20 bases between them. Germline CDR1 is MNHEY and CDR2 is SMNVEV (reference sequence). The CDR3 loop spans 17 amino acids.

With respect to this clonotype: This clone may be a read error of a much larger clone one base away. J is TRBJ2-5 and V is TRBV25-1; TRBD1 agrees at 7 bases. The CDR3 has 15 residues. The germline gives CDR1 MGHDK, CDR2 SYGVNS. CDR3 region: CASSVSGTAQGTQYF. CDR3 DNA sequence: TGTGCCAGCAGTGTATCCGGGACAGCTCAAGGGACCCAGTACTTC.

The sample holds many counts of this clonotype. The DNA for the CDR3 is TGTGCCAGCAGATGGGACAGGGGGCCAAACTATGGCTACACCTTC. Translation gives CASRWDRGPNYGYTF. V and J are TRBV6-2 or TRBV6-3 and TRBJ1-2; 12 bases line up with TRBD1. V shed 6 bases and J 2 bases; nucleotides not matched to a gene: 4. The CDR3 has 15 residues. Germline V gene lookup returns CDR1 MNHEY and CDR2 SVGEGT.

A word on this clonotype: The germline gene is not matched at one end of the junction; a read error may be the cause. V and J are TRBV5-4 and TRBJ2-3; no definite D call. The CDR3 has 13 amino acids. CDR1 is SGHNT and CDR2 is YYREEE in the germline V gene (reference sequence). CDR3 loop: CVSSFSGTDTQYF. CDR3 bases: TGTGTCAGCAGCTTCTCAGGCACAGATACGCAGTATTTT.